These 9 T cell receptor beta chains came from one sample sequenced in a study of glioma-infiltrating T cells after dendritic cell vaccination. Data came from immunoSEQ multiplex PCR; TCRdb stores just in-frame clones and leaves some out. The sample includes some 10,000 clones, more than 75% of them seen just once. Sample time point: after dendritic cell vaccination, including at tumor progression/relapse. The sequences come from blood, collected after dendritic cell vaccination. The receptors were sampled from a human donor with glioblastoma.

J is TRBJ2-6 and V is TRBV5-8; D is perhaps TRBD1 (6 bases). The V and J ends lost 0 bases and 2 bases respectively, with 18 bases between them. Germline CDR1 and CDR2: SGHTS and YDEGEE. This CDR3 has 19 residues. DNA for the CDR3: TGTGCCAGCAGCTTGGGGACAGCCCTTATAGGGACTGGGGCCAACGTCCTGACTTTC. Translating it yields CASSLGTALIGTGANVLTF.

This chain connects TRBV19 to TRBJ1-5; D is unclear. Trimming took off 3 bases at V and 2 bases at J, with 8 bases between the two ends. The CDR3 contains 14 residues. Germline V gene sequence: CDR1 LNHDA, CDR2 SQIVND (reference sequence). The CDR3 DNA is TGTGCCAGTAGTATCCGGGGTGGCAATCAGCCCCAGCATTTT. As protein: CASSIRGGNQPQHF. The full variable domain, with the rest looked up from reference TRBV19 and TRBJ1-5, is DGGITQSPKYLFRKEGQNVTLSCEQNLNHDAMYWYRQDPGQGLRLIYYSQIVNDFQKGDIAEGYSVSREKKESFPLTVTSAQKNPTAFYLCASSIRGGNQPQHFGDGTRLSIL.

The rearrangement joins TRBV30 to TRBJ1-2, with a tentative D call TRBD1 (6 bases). CDR1 and CDR2 from the germline V gene are GTSNPN and SVGIG (reference sequence). This CDR3 spans 15 amino acids. V was trimmed by 0 bases and J by 3 bases, leaving 14 bases between them. The chain's CDR3 is CAWSVGGGAYYGYTF. For the CDR3, the DNA is TGTGCCTGGAGTGTGGGGGGGGGCGCATACTATGGCTACACCTTC.

This clone was detected only once. CDR3 coding DNA: TGTGCCAGCAGTTTACAGGGGACTAGCGGGGCCTACGAGCAGTACTTC. This codes for CASSLQGTSGAYEQYF. This rearrangement joins TRBV27 to TRBJ2-5, with 13 bases matching TRBD2. The closer fit of TRBJ2-7 to the DNA end suggests the J call may be wrong. Germline CDR1 and CDR2: MNHEY and SMNVEV (reference sequence). This CDR3 has 16 amino acids.

This rearrangement joins TRBV5-8 to TRBJ2-1, with 7 bases identical to TRBD2. V lost 1 base, J lost 0 bases, and 4 bases stayed unmatched. Germline CDR1 reads SGHTS; CDR2 reads YDEGEE. The CDR3 is made up of 16 amino acids. Here the CDR3 reads CASSLRRGSSYNEQFF. The CDR3 nucleotides are TGTGCCAGCAGCTTGAGGCGGGGGAGCTCCTACAATGAGCAGTTCTTC.

This clone was detected only once. This sequence joins TRBV5-1 and TRBJ2-2; D is possibly TRBD1 (6 bases). Germline V gene lookup returns CDR1 SGHRS and CDR2 YFSETQ. This CDR3 comprises 16 residues. Trimming took 4 bases from V and 0 from J, leaving 13 bases between them. The CDR3 loop reads CASSPGHRANTGELFF. CDR3 in DNA: TGCGCCAGCAGCCCGGGACATAGAGCGAACACCGGGGAGCTGTTTTTT.

The table lists this clone with a few counts. This chain connects TRBV4-3 to TRBJ1-1, with no clear D. V lost 2 bases and J lost 4, with 11 bases in between. The CDR3 covers 14 residues. Germline CDR1 reads LGHNA; CDR2 reads YSLEER. CDR3 coding DNA: TGCGCCAGCAGCCAATCGGGATCGGGCACTGAAGCTTTCTTT. This translates into CASSQSGSGTEAFF.

This chain connects TRBV30 to TRBJ1-3; TRBD1 matches 11 bases. CDR1 is GTSNPN and CDR2 is SVGIG in the germline V gene (reference sequence). This CDR3 contains 15 residues. Germline trimming cut 5 bases from V and 6 bases from J; bases unmatched to any gene: 9. The CDR3 reads CAWALGTGGTNTIYF. For the CDR3, the DNA is TGTGCCTGGGCCCTTGGGACAGGGGGAACAAACACCATATATTTT.

The J gene is TRBJ2-7, the V gene TRBV6-6, with D possibly matching TRBD2 (6 bases). The CDR3 is made up of 14 amino acids. V was cut by 0 bases and J by 0 bases, with 6 bases left in between. From germline, CDR1 is MNHNY and CDR2 SVGAGI (reference sequence). CDR3 residues: CASSYSGGSYEQYF. In DNA, the CDR3 is TGTGCCAGCAGTTACTCGGGGGGCTCCTACGAGCAGTACTTC.